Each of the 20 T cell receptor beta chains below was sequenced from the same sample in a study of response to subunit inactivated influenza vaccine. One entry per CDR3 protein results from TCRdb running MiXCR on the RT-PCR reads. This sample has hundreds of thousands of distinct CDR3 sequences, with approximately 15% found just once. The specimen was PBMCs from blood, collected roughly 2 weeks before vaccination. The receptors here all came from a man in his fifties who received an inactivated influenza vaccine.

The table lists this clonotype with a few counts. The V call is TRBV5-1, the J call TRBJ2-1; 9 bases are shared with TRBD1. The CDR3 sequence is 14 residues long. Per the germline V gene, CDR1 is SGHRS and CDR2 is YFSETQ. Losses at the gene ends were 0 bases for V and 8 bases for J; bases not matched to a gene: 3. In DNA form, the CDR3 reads TGCGCCAGCAGCTTGGGACAGGGGGTCGATGAGCAGTTCTTC. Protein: CASSLGQGVDEQFF.

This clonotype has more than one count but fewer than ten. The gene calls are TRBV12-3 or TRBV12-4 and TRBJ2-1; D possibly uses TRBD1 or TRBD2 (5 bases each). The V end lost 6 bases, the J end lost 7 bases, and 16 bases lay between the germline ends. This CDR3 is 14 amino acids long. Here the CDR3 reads CASSPNRGVNEQFF. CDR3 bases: TGTGCCAGCAGCCCCAACCGAGGGGTAAATGAGCAGTTCTTC.

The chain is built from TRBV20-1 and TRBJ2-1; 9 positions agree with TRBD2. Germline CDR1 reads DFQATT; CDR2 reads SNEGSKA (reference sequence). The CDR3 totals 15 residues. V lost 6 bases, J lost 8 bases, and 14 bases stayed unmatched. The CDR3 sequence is CSARRSAGGRDEQFF. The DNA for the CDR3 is TGCAGTGCCCGAAGGTCTGCGGGAGGGCGGGATGAGCAGTTCTTC.

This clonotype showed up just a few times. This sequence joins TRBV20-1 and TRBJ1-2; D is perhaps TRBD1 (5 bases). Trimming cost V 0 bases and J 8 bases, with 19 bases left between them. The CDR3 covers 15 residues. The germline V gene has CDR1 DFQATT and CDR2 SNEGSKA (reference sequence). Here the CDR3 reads CSARDGDRYGGGYTF. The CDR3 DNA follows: TGCAGTGCTAGAGATGGGGACCGATATGGAGGCGGCTACACCTTC.

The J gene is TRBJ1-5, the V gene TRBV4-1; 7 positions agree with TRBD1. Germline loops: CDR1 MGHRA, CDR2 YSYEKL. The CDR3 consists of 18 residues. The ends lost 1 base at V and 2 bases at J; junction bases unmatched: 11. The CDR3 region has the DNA TGCGCCAGCAGCCAAGTTTTACGGGTCAGGGGGGGCAATCAGCCCCAGCATTTT. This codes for CASSQVLRVRGGNQPQHF.

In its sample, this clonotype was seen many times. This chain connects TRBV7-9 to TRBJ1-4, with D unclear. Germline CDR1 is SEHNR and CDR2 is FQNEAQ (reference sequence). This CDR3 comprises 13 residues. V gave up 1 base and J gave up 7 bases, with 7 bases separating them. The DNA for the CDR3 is TGTGCCAGCAGCTTAGGACACAGTGAAAAACTGTTTTTT. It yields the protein CASSLGHSEKLFF. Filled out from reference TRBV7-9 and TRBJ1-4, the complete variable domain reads DTGVSQNPRHKITKRGQNVTFRCDPISEHNRLYWYRQTLGQGPEFLTYFQNEAQLEKSRLLSDRFSAERPKGSFSTLEIQRTEQGDSAMYLCASSLGHSEKLFFGSGTQLSVL.

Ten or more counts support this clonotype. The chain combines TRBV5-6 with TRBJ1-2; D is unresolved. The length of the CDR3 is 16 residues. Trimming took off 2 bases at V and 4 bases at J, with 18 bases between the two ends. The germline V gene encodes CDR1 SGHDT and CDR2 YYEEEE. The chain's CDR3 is CASSFGRARGSYGYTF. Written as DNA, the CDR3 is TGTGCCAGCAGCTTCGGTAGGGCGCGGGGATCCTATGGCTACACCTTC.

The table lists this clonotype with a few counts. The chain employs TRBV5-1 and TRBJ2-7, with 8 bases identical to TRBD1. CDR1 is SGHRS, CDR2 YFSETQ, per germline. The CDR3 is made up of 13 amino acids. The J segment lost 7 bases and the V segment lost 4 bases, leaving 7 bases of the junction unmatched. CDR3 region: CASSSGTGGEQYF. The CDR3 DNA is TGCGCCAGCAGCAGTGGGACAGGAGGGGAGCAGTACTTC.

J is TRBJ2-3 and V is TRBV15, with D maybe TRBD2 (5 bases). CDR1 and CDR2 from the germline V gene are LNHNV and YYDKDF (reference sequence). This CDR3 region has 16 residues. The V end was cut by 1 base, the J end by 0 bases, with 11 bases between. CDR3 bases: TGTGCCACCAGCAGAGGGGCCAGAGGGAGCACAGATACGCAGTATTTT. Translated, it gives CATSRGARGSTDTQYF.

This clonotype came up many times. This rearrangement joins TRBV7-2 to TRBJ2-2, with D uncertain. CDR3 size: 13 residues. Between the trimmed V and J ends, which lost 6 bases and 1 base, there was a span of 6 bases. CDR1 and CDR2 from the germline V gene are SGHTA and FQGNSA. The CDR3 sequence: CASSPRNTGELFF. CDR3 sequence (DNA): TGTGCCAGCAGTCCTAGGAACACCGGGGAGCTGTTTTTT.

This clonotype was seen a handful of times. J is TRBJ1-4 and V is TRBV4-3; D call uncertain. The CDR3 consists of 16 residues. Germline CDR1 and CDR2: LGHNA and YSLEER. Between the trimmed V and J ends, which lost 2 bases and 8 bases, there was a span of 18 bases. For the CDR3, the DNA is TGCGCCAGCAGCCAACGTGCCCCCGCTGGCGGCGAAAAACTGTTTTTT. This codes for CASSQRAPAGGEKLFF.

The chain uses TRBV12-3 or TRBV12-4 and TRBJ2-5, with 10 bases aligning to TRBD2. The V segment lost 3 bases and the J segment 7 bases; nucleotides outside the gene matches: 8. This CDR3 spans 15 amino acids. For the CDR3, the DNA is TGTGCCAGCAGTTTTTCTAGCGGGGGCCCGGGGACCCAGTACTTC. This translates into CASSFSSGGPGTQYF.

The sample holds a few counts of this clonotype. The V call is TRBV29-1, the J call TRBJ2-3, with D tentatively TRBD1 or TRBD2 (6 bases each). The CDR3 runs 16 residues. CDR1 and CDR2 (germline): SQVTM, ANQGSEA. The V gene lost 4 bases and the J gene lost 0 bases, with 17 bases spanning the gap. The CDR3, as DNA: TGCAGCGTTGCCAATGGGGGGCAGTCTAGCACAGATACGCAGTATTTT. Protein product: CSVANGGQSSTDTQYF.

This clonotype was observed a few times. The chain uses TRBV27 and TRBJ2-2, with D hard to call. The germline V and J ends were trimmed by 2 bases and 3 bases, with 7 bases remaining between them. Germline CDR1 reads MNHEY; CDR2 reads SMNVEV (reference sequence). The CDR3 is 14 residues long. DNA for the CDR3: TGTGCCAGCAGTTTAGAGTTCGACACCGGGGAGCTGTTTTTT. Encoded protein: CASSLEFDTGELFF.

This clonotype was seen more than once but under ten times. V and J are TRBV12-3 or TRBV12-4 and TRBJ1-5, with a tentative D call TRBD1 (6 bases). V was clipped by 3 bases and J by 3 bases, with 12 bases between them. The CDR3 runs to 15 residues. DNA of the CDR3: TGTGCCAGCAGTTTCAGGGGAACACACAATCAGCCCCAGCATTTT. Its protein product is CASSFRGTHNQPQHF.

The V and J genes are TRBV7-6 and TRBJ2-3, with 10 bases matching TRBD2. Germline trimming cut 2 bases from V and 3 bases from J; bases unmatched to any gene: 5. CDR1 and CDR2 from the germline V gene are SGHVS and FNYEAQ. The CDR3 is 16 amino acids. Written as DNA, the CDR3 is TGTGCCAGCAGCTTAAGCGGGGGGGCAAGGACAGATACGCAGTATTTT. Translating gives CASSLSGGARTDTQYF.

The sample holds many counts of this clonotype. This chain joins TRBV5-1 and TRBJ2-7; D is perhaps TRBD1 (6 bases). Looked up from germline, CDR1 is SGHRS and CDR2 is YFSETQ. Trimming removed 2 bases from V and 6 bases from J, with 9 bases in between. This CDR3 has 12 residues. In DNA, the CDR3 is TGCGCCAGCAGCTTAACAGGGACCGAGCAGTACTTC. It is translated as CASSLTGTEQYF.

CDR3 region: CATSRRTGGETQYF. The CDR3 nucleotides read TGTGCCACCAGCAGAAGGACAGGGGGAGAGACCCAGTACTTC. This sequence joins TRBV15 and TRBJ2-5, with TRBD1 matching over 10 bases. Germline assignment: CDR1 LNHNV and CDR2 YYDKDF (reference sequence). With 2 bases clipped from V and 4 bases from J, the junction kept 1 base outside the gene matches. The CDR3 is made up of 14 amino acids.

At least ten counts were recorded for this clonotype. The CDR3 coding sequence is TGCGCCAGCAGCCAAGATGGGGGGCGAGAGACCCAGTACTTC. Its translation is CASSQDGGRETQYF. V and J are TRBV4-3 and TRBJ2-5; D may correspond to TRBD1 or TRBD2 (6 bases each). Per the germline V gene, CDR1 is LGHNA and CDR2 is YSLEER. With 0 bases removed from V and 4 bases from J, the gap between germline ends came to 9 bases. The CDR3 contains 14 residues.

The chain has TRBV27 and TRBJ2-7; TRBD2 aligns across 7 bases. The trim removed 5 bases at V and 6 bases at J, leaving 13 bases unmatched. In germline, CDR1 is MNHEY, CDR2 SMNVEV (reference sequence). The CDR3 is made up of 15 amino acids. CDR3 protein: CASSPSGVLYLEQYF. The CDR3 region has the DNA TGTGCCAGCAGTCCCAGCGGGGTCCTCTATCTCGAGCAGTACTTC.